This T cell receptor beta chain was profiled in a study of T cell repertoires in cytomegalovirus infection. MiXCR, applied by TCRdb to the reads, yields one record per CDR3 protein. The sample includes 450,000 to 600,000 distinct CDR3 sequences, around 11% of them seen just once. Study-level points and caveats: HLA-C-restricted CMV clonotypes gave the most frequent clonotype in two of eight donors.

In regard to this clonotype: Antigen: not known.

The length of the CDR3 is 14 residues. V was trimmed by 4 bases and J by 3 bases, leaving 12 bases between them. In germline, CDR1 is MGHRA, CDR2 YSYEKL. The chain combines TRBV4-1 with TRBJ1-1; possible D gene TRBD1, 5 bases. Specimen: PBMCs. This TCR derives from a human donor in good health (CMV status not recorded). Some clones in this sample may be carry-over from other donors' samples. Here the CDR3 DNA reads TGCGCCAGCAGCCCCTCCGTGGGGGACACTGAAGCTTTCTTT. It specifies CASSPSVGDTEAFF.